The TCR beta chain described here comes from a study of tumor-infiltrating lymphocytes in primary liver carcinoma. Study-level information: Resection treated the patients' primary liver carcinoma.

Study-level results: A significantly higher top-250-clone fraction was recorded for tumors than for blood (p = 0.039). Tumor-adjacent and tumor-blood pairs showed less overlap than tumor region pairs.

From about 490 ng of total RNA, TCR beta-specific cDNA was reverse-transcribed using a constant-region primer. ARM-PCR was slightly modified, and three nested multiplex PCR rounds with it gave rise to the TCR beta libraries. Running approximately 10 cycles apiece, the first two PCR rounds relied on TRBV1-TRBV30 forward primers together with a C-beta reverse primer. TCRdb called the multiplex PCR reads again in MiXCR, with one record for every CDR3 protein. This repertoire shows fewer than 400,000 distinct CDR3 sequences, around three fifths found once; its top ten account for approximately 17%. The researchers obtained blood RNA from unsorted whole blood and also extracted germline DNA. The patients lived with chronic HBV infection and had not yet received any treatment. In its sample, this clonotype was seen many times. Its antigen is not identified. In germline, CDR1 is MNHNS, CDR2 SASEGT. CDR3 length equals 13 residues. The V and J ends lost 4 bases and 3 bases respectively, with 7 bases between them.

The receptor was isolated from a woman aged 30 to 39 with primary liver carcinoma and hepatitis B virus infection. Sequenced material: peripheral blood. The J gene is TRBJ1-5, the V gene TRBV6-1; D is undetermined. CDR3 residues: CASSGTDNQPQHF. The CDR3, as DNA: TGTGCCAGCAGTGGGACGGACAATCAGCCCCAGCATTTT.